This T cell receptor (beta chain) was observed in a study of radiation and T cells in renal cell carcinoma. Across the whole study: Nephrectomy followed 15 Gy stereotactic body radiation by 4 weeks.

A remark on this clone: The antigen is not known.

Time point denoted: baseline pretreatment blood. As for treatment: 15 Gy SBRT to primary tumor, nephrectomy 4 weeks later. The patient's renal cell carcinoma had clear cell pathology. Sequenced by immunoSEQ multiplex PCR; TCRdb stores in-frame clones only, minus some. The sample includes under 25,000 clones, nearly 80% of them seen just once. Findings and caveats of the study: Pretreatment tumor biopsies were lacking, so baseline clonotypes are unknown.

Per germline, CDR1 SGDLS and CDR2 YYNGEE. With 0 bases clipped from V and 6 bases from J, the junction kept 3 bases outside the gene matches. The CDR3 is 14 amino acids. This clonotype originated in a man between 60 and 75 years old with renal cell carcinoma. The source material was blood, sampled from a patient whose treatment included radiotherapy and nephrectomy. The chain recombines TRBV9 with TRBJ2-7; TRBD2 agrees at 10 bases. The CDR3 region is CASSVVPSGGEQYF. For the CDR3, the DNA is TGTGCCAGCAGCGTAGTACCTAGCGGGGGCGAGCAGTACTTC.